This T cell receptor (beta chain) is drawn from a study of identical twins. General study findings and limits: In cord blood, abundant beta clonotypes had fewer insertions; memory showed no trend. Twins' excess sharing was less marked for out-of-frame beta sequences. Researchers caution that invariant MAIT and iNKT cells could partly confound zero-insertion analyses.

TCRdb itself ran the 5' RACE reads through MiXCR, one entry per CDR3 protein. The table records about 450,000 distinct CDR3 sequences, about 18% of them present only once. In regard to this clonotype: Antigen specificity is unknown.

This CDR3 is 14 amino acids long. The chain joins TRBV21-1 to TRBJ2-2. TRBV21-1 is termed a pseudogene. The sequence derives from a man aged 50 to 59 in good health. Sequenced sample: naive T cells sorted from blood. CDR3: CASSKEALTGELFF. DNA for the CDR3: TGTGCCAGCAGCAAAGAAGCGCTCACCGGGGAGCTGTTTTTT.